In this sample, the clone carrying this T cell receptor (beta chain) turned up once. The data were taken from a study of blood T cell repertoires in COVID-19. Background on the study: Acute-phase and convalescent COVID-19 samples originated in the United States, Italy and Spain. T cells, B-cell-depleted T cells, or PBMCs provided the cDNA or gDNA that served as material.

Sequenced by immunoSEQ multiplex PCR; TCRdb stores in-frame clones only, minus some. The data hold 250,000 to 300,000 clones, with 75% to 90% observed a single time. It was during active infection that Seattle patients were enrolled and then longitudinally followed. This TCR was sampled from a woman in her seventies with COVID-19, enrolled during active disease. The material sequenced was peripheral blood.

CDR3 protein: CATSREGARATNEKLFF. DNA of the CDR3: TGTGCCACCAGCAGAGAGGGGGCGAGGGCAACTAATGAAAAACTGTTTTTT. V and J are TRBV15 and TRBJ1-4; D possibly corresponds to TRBD1 (6 bases). CDR3 length equals 17 residues. Germline CDR1 reads LNHNV; CDR2 reads YYDKDF (reference sequence). The V gene lost 0 bases and the J gene lost 0 bases, with 11 bases spanning the gap.